This T cell receptor beta chain stems from a study of regulatory T cells in long-lasting Graves disease. Whole-study findings and limits: Gene preferences differed: TRBV28, TRBJ1-2, TRBJ2-5 in persistent cases. Those with persistent Graves' had less TCR diversity than newly diagnosed patients.

Germline V gene lookup returns CDR1 PRHDT and CDR2 FYEKMQ (reference sequence). This CDR3 spans 15 amino acids. Researchers made TCR beta libraries by using iRepertoire HTBI primers and running Arm-PCR on CDR3 regions. TCRdb processed the multiplex PCR reads anew with MiXCR; each CDR3 protein has one entry. The table shows approximately 380,000 distinct CDR3 sequences, with about a fifth occurring only once. Time point noted: persistent/refractory GD, antithyroid drugs over 5 years with positive TRAb. Preparation of the TCR library used RNA extracted from PBMCs. American Thyroid Association guidelines defined Graves' disease diagnosis. A roughly 8.6-milliliter sample of peripheral blood was drawn into EDTA tubes. Worth noting for this clonotype: Its target is not known. One end of the junction is discordant with germline, which a read error may explain.

The sample in question was peripheral blood mononuclear cells (PBMCs), obtained when the disease was refractory, from a patient treated with antithyroid drugs. V gene TRBV13 combines with J gene TRBJ2-1; TRBD2 matches at 10 bases. The clonotype was recovered from a female donor with Graves disease. This CDR3 is CASSQETAGGNEQFF. CDR3 sequence (DNA): TGCGCCAGCAGCCAAGAAACAGCGGGAGGGAATGAGCAGTTCTTC.